These 3 T cell receptor beta chains share one sample of origin, sequenced in a study of blood T cells in healthy people across ages. Together with a sample-barcoded 5' primer, a J-beta primer mix was included in a second PCR lasting roughly 7 to 11 cycles. TCRdb re-derived calls from the 5' RACE reads in MiXCR, one entry per CDR3 protein. The sample includes about 1.4 million distinct CDR3 sequences, 45% to 70% seen only once; the top ten take more than 6%. The specimen sequenced was blood. These receptors all stem from a man aged 18 to 30 in good health.

This clonotype was picked up a small number of times. The chain combines TRBV7-9 with TRBJ2-7; 7 nucleotides match TRBD1. The CDR3 has 15 amino acids. The V and J ends lost 6 bases and 3 bases, in that order; junction bases with no gene match: 11. Germline CDR1 is SEHNR and CDR2 is FQNEAQ (reference sequence). As DNA, the CDR3 is TGTGCCAGCAGGTTTGACAGGGACAATTACTACGAGCAGTACTTC. This gives the protein CASRFDRDNYYEQYF.

This clonotype has only a few counts. The chain employs TRBV10-2 and TRBJ2-5; TRBD1 is a possible D gene (6 bases). With 6 bases removed from V and 3 bases from J, the gap between germline ends came to 14 bases. This CDR3 comprises 14 residues. The germline V gene encodes CDR1 WSHSY and CDR2 SAAADI. The CDR3 sequence: CASRRGTNKETQYF. The CDR3 region has the DNA TGCGCCAGCAGACGAGGGACAAATAAAGAGACCCAGTACTTC.

This clonotype was counted only a few times. The J gene is TRBJ2-5, the V gene TRBV20-1, with D hard to call. Trimming left V 6 bases short and J 1 base short, with 24 bases between. Germline V CDR1 and CDR2: DFQATT, SNEGSKA (reference sequence). The CDR3 is 17 amino acids. DNA for the CDR3: TGCAGTGCCAATCAACGACGCAGATTTATAGCCCAAGAGACCCAGTACTTC. This codes for CSANQRRRFIAQETQYF.